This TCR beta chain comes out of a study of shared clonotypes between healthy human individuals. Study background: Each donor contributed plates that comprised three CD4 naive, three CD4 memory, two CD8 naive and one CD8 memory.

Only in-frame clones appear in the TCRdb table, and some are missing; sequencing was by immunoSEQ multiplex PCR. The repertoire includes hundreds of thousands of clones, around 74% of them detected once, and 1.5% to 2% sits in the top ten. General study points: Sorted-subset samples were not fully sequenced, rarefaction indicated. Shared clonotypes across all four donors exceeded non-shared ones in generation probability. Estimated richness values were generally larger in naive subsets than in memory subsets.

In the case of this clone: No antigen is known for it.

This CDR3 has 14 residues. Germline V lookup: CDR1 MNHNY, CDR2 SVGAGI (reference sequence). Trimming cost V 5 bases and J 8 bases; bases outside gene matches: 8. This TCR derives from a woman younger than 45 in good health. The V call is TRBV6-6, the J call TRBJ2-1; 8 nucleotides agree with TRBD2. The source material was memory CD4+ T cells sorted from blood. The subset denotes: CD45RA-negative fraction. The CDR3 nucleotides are TGTGCCAGCAGTGAGGCGGGAGGACCCGATGAGCAGTTCTTC. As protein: CASSEAGGPDEQFF.